A single TCR beta chain is shown here with its context. This sample is part of a study of cytomegalovirus exposure and HLA in healthy donors. The study ran its PCR with 60 Vbeta and 13 Jbeta primers. Sequenced by immunoSEQ multiplex PCR; TCRdb stores in-frame clones only, minus some. The sample lists about 150,000 clones, roughly 80% occurring once. Germline lookup yields CDR1 MGHRA and CDR2 YSYEKL. J was trimmed by 9 bases and V by 1 base; bases with no gene match: 9. The CDR3 is 16 amino acids. Material for sequencing was PBMCs. The source of this sequence is a male donor in good health and CMV-seronegative. This chain uses TRBV4-1 with TRBJ2-1, with 10 positions matching TRBD1. The CDR3 loop reads CASSQAGTGVIGEQFF. The CDR3 DNA is TGCGCCAGCAGCCAAGCCGGGACAGGGGTTATTGGTGAGCAGTTCTTC.